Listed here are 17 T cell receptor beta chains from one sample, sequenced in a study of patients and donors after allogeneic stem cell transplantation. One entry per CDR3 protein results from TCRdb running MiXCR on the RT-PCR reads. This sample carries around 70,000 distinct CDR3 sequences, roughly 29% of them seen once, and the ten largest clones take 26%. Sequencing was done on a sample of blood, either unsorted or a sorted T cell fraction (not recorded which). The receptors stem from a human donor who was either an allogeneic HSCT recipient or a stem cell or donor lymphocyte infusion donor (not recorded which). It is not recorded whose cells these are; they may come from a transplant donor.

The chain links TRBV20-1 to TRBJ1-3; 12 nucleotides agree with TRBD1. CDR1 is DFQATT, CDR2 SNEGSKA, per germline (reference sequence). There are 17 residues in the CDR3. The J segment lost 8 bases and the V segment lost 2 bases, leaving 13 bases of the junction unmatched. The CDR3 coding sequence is TGCAGTGCTAGACCCCTCTTCCCGGGACAGGGGGCTGACACCATATATTTT. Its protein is CSARPLFPGQGADTIYF.

As DNA, the CDR3 is TGCAGTGCTGGGACTTCCTACGAGCAGTACTTC. Amino acids: CSAGTSYEQYF. The chain employs TRBV20-1 and TRBJ2-7; D may be TRBD2 (6 bases). Trimming pared 5 bases from V and 1 base from J, leaving 6 bases between. The germline V gene has CDR1 DFQATT and CDR2 SNEGSKA (reference sequence). The CDR3 sequence is 11 residues long.

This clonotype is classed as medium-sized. The CDR3 is CASSLVGGDTEAFF. The DNA for the CDR3 is TGCGCCAGCAGCTTGGTCGGGGGTGATACTGAAGCTTTCTTT. The V gene is TRBV5-1, the J gene TRBJ1-1; D perhaps matches TRBD1 (5 bases). V lost 0 bases, J lost 5 bases, and 11 bases lay in between. Germline V gene data show CDR1 as SGHRS and CDR2 as YFSETQ. CDR3 length equals 14 residues.

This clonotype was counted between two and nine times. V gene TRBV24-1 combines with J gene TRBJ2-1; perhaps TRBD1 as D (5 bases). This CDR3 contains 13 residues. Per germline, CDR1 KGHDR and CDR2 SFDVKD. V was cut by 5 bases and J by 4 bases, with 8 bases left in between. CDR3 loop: CATSGQGYNEQFF. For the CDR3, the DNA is TGTGCCACCAGTGGGCAGGGTTACAATGAGCAGTTCTTC.

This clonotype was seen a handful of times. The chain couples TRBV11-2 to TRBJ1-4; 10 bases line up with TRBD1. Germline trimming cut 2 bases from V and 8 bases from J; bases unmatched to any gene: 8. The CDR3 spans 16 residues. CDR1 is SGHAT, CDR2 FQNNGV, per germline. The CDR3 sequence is CASSLRQGARREKLFF. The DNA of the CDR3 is TGTGCCAGCAGCTTACGACAGGGGGCGCGAAGGGAAAAACTGTTTTTT.

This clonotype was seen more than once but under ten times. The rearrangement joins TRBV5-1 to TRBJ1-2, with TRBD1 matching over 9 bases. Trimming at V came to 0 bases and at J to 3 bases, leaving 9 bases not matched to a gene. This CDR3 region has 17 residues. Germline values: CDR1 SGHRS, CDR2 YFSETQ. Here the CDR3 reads CASSLVLGQGIDYGYTF. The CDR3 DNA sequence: TGCGCCAGCAGCTTGGTATTAGGACAGGGGATCGACTATGGCTACACCTTC.

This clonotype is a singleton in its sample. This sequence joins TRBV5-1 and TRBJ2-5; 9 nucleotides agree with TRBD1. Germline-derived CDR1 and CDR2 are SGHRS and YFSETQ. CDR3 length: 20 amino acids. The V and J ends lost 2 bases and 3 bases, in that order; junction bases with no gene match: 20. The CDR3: CASSFNPSRDRVTPKETQYF. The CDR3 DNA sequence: TGCGCCAGCAGCTTCAACCCGTCCCGGGACAGGGTTACCCCCAAAGAGACCCAGTACTTC.

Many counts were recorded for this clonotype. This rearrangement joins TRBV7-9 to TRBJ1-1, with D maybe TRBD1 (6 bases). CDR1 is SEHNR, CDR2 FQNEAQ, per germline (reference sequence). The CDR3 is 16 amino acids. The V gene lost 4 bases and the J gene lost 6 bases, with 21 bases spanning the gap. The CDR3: CASSYPGHSAGAEAFF. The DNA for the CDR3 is TGTGCCAGCAGCTACCCGGGACACTCAGCAGGCGCTGAAGCTTTCTTT.

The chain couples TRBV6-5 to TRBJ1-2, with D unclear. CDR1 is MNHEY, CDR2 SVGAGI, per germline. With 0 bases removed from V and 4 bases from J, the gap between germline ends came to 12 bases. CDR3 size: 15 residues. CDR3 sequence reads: CASSYSWEVSYGYTF. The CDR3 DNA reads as TGTGCCAGCAGTTACTCTTGGGAGGTTAGCTATGGCTACACCTTC.

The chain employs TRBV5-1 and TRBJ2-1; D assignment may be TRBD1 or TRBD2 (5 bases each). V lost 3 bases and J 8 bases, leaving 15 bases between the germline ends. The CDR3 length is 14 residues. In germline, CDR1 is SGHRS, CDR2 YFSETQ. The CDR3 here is CASSWDLSWDEQFF. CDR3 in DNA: TGCGCCAGCAGCTGGGACCTCTCTTGGGATGAGCAGTTCTTC. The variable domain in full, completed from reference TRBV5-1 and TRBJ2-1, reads KAGVTQTPRYLIKTRGQQVTLSCSPISGHRSVSWYQQTPGQGLQFLFEYFSETQRNKGNFPGRFSGRQFSNSRSEMNVSTLELGDSALYLCASSWDLSWDEQFFGPGTRLTVL.

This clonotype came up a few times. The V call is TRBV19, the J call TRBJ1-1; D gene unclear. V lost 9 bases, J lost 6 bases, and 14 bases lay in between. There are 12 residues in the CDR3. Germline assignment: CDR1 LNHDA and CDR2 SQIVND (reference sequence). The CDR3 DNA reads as TGTGCCAGCCCCCCCTGGGTTCCTGAAGCTTTCTTT. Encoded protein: CASPPWVPEAFF.

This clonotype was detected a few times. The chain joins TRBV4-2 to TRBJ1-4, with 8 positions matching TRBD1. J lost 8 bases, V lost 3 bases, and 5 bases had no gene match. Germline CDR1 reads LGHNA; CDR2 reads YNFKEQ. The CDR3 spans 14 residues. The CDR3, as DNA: TGTGCCAGCAGCCATGGACAGGGACTCGAAAAACTGTTTTTT. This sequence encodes CASSHGQGLEKLFF.

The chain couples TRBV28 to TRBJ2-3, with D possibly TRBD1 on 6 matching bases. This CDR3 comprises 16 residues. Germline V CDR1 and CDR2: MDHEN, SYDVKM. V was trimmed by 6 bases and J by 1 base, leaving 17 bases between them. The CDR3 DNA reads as TGTGCCAGCAGGCCACGGATGTGGGGGCGCACAGATACGCAGTATTTT. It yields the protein CASRPRMWGRTDTQYF.

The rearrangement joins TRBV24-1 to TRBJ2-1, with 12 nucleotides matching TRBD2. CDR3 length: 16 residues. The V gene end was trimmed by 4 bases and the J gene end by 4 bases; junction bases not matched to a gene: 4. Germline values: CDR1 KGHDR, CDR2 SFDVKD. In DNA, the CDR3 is TGTGCCACCAGTGACACCGGGACTAGCGGGTACAATGAGCAGTTCTTC. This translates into CATSDTGTSGYNEQFF.

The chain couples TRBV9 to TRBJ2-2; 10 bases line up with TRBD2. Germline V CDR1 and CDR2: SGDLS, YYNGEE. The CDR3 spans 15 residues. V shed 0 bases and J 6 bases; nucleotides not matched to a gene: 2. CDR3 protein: CASSVEAGGPGELFF. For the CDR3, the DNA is TGTGCCAGCAGCGTAGAAGCGGGAGGGCCCGGGGAGCTGTTTTTT.

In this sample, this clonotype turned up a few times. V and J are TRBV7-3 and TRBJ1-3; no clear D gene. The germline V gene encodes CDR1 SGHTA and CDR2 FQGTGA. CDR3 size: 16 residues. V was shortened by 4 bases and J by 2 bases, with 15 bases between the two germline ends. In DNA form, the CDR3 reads TGTGCCAGCAGCTCCGGATCGCCAGGAGCTGGAAACACCATATATTTT. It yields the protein CASSSGSPGAGNTIYF.

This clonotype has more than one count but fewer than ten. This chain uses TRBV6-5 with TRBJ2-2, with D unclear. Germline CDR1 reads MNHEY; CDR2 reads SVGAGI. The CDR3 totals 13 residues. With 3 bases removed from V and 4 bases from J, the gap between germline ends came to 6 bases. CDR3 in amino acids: CASSYSSTGELFF. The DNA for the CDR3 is TGTGCCAGCAGTTATTCTAGCACCGGGGAGCTGTTTTTT.